This T cell receptor beta chain was sequenced for a study of T-cell reconstitution after alpha-beta-depleted transplantation in children. Study findings and constraints: At around two months after transplant, the alpha-beta T cells were reportedly derived from several hundred expanded clones that came from non-depleted graft cells. At the one-year point after transplant, T-cell counts and TCRbeta diversity were found to come mostly from T cells that had been newly produced. Surviving recipient T cells and intrathymic progenitors accounted for some patients' high TCRbeta diversity at day 60.

Library preparation (for TCRbeta) was performed with unique molecular identifiers. TCRdb re-analysed the PCR reads in MiXCR, keeping a single row per CDR3 protein. This table holds a few hundred thousand distinct CDR3 sequences, 9.5% to 13% found once. V gave up 5 bases and J gave up 7 bases, with 22 bases separating them. CDR1 is DFQATT, CDR2 SNEGSKA, per germline (reference sequence). This CDR3 contains 15 residues. This clonotype was counted many times. Its matching antigen is unknown. The chain is built from TRBV20-1 and TRBJ2-3; TRBD2 might be the D (6 bases). This specimen was PBMCs, taken before TCRalphabeta/CD19-depleted stem cell transplant. This receptor was obtained from a child younger than two with acute myeloid leukemia, due to receive a stem cell transplant. CDR3 loop: CSAGDPGLRLNTQYF. The CDR3 DNA sequence: TGCAGTGCTGGGGACCCGGGACTTCGCCTCAATACGCAGTATTTT.